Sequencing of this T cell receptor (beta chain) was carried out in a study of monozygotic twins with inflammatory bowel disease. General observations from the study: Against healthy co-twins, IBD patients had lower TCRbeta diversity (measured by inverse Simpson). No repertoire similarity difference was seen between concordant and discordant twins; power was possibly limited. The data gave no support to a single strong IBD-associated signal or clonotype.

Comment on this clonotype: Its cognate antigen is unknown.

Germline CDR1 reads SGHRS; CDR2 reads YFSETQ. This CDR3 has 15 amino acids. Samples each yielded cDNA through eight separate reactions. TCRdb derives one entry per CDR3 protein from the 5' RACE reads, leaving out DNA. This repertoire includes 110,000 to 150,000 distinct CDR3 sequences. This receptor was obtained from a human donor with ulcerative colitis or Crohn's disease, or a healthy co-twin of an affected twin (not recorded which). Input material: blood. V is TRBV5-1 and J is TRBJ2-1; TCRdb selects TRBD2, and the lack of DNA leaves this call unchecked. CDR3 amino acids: CASSLVASGRSEQFF. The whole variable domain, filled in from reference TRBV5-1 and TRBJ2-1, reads KAGVTQTPRYLIKTRGQQVTLSCSPISGHRSVSWYQQTPGQGLQFLFEYFSETQRNKGNFPGRFSGRQFSNSRSEMNVSTLELGDSALYLCASSLVASGRSEQFFGPGTRLTVL.